This T cell receptor beta chain was sequenced in a study of blood T cell repertoires in COVID-19. Study at large: The origin of the acute and convalescent COVID-19 samples was the United States, Italy and Spain. Sources were T cells, B-cell-depleted T cells, or PBMCs; the material itself was cDNA or gDNA.

As handled by the study authors: Reference gene primer amplification gave estimated nucleated cell counts. Repertoires were generated with immunoSEQ multiplex PCR, while TCRdb's copy carries only in-frame clones and drops some. V, J and clone size are those of that table, while D and trimming were read from the DNA. The sample carries 96,000 or so clones, around nine tenths recorded once. This clone came up once. Patients from Seattle were sampled longitudinally, starting during active infection. Sequenced input: peripheral blood. This receptor was identified in a human donor with COVID-19, enrolled during active disease. The donor label of this sample is uncertain.

CDR3 nucleotides: TGTGCCAGCAGCGTAGTTCTAGCGGGAGGGCCCGATGAGCAGTTCTTC. It encodes CASSVVLAGGPDEQFF. V gene TRBV9 combines with J gene TRBJ2-1; 12 bases map to TRBD2. J gave up 8 bases and V 0 bases, and 6 bases lay outside the gene matches. There are 16 residues in the CDR3. CDR1 and CDR2 from the germline V gene are SGDLS and YYNGEE.